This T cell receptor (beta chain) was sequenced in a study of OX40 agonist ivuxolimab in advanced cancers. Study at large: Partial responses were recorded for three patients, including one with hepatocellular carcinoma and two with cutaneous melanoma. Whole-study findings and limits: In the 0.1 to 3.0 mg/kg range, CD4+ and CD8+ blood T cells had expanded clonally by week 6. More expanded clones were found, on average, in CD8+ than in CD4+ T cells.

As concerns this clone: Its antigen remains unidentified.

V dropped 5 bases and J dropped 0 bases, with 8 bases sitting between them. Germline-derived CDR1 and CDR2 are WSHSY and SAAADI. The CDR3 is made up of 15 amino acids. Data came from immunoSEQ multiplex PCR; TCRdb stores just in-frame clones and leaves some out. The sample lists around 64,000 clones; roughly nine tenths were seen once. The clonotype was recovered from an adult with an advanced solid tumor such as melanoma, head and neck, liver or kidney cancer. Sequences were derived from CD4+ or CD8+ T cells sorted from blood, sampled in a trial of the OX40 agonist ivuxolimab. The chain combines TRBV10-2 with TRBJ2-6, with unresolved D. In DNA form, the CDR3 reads TGCGCCAGCAGTAGGAGCTTCTCTGGGGCCAACGTCCTGACTTTC. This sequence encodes CASSRSFSGANVLTF.